This TCR beta chain was profiled in a study of blood T cell repertoires in COVID-19. Study-wide context: Sites in the United States, Italy and Spain provided acute and convalescent COVID-19 samples. In each case, the material was cDNA or gDNA derived from T cells, B-cell-depleted T cells, or PBMCs.

The authors' processing: The authors estimated nucleated cell counts from reference gene primer amplification. Clones were sequenced by immunoSEQ multiplex PCR, and TCRdb holds only the in-frame ones, with some missing. The V and J calls and clone size come from that table; D and trimming were worked out from the DNA. Found here are more than 140,000 clones, 70% to 90% of them singletons; the top ten hold approximately 8.2%. The CDR3 is 15 residues long. Trimming cost V 6 bases and J 10 bases, with 19 bases left between them. CDR1 is MNHNY, CDR2 SVGAGI, per germline (reference sequence). The source is a woman in her fifties or sixties with acute or convalescent COVID-19. The genes are TRBV6-6 and TRBJ1-6; D not resolved. Material for sequencing was peripheral blood. Here the CDR3 DNA reads TGTGCCAGCAGGGGTTTGATCCGGGGAGAATCACCCCTCCACTTT. Protein sequence: CASRGLIRGESPLHF.